This T cell receptor beta chain was retrieved from a study of cytotoxic CD8 clonotypes in ibrutinib-treated CLL. Study context: Response samples came after a median about 11 months of treatment, range 6 to 36.

Findings and caveats of the study: The clonality rise at ibrutinib response reflected private clonotype expansion. Baseline clonality, higher than in age-matched healthy donors, tracked circulating CD8+ T-cell counts.

Sequencing sought depths of 1 in 200,000 to 1 in 1 million T cells. Clones were read by immunoSEQ multiplex PCR, and TCRdb kept only the in-frame ones, dropping some. The sample contains some 35,000 clones, about 70% of which appear only once. The CDR3 totals 12 residues. CDR1 is MDHEN, CDR2 SYDVKM, per germline. The junction had 2 bases not matched to a gene; V was cut back by 6 bases and J by 9 bases. On this clone itself: Its cognate antigen is unknown.

The origin of this receptor is a human donor with chronic lymphocytic leukemia. This chain joins TRBV28 and TRBJ1-6, with 7 nucleotides matching TRBD1. Source: PBMCs, taken before ibrutinib treatment. The CDR3 nucleotides read TGTGCCAGCAGGACAGGGAGTTCACCCCTCCACTTT. Protein product: CASRTGSSPLHF.